These 16 T cell receptor beta chains were all obtained from the same sample, sequenced in a study of blood T cell repertoires in COVID-19. The data were produced by immunoSEQ multiplex PCR, yet TCRdb's version contains in-frame clones alone and is incomplete. Here the sample spans tens of thousands of clones, about three quarters being singletons. Material for sequencing was peripheral blood. Receptors originate from a human donor with active or convalescent COVID-19. The donor label of this sample is uncertain.

J is TRBJ1-2 and V is TRBV9, with D perhaps matching TRBD1 (5 bases). Germline CDR1 reads SGDLS; CDR2 reads YYNGEE. This CDR3 spans 16 amino acids. V was clipped by 3 bases and J by 4 bases, with 19 bases between them. CDR3 residues: CASSEGPGGEPYGYTF. In DNA, the CDR3 is TGTGCCAGCAGCGAGGGCCCCGGGGGAGAACCCTATGGCTACACCTTC.

The gene calls are TRBV5-8 and TRBJ2-7; 8 nucleotides match TRBD1. CDR3 length: 13 residues. The germline gives CDR1 SGHTS, CDR2 YDEGEE. The ends lost 2 bases at V and 7 bases at J; junction bases unmatched: 5. CDR3 nucleotides: TGTGCCAGCAGCTTCCAGGGGGCCCTAGAGCAGTACTTC. Amino acids: CASSFQGALEQYF.

This rearrangement joins TRBV14 to TRBJ2-3; D is perhaps TRBD1 (6 bases). The CDR3 totals 17 residues. Germline V gene data show CDR1 as SGHDN and CDR2 as FVKESK. The V and J ends lost 1 base and 0 bases respectively, with 14 bases between them. The CDR3 loop is CASSQGTGTRSTDTQYF. CDR3 sequence (DNA): TGTGCCAGCAGCCAAGGGACCGGGACACGGAGCACAGATACGCAGTATTTT. Drawing the rest from reference TRBV14 and TRBJ2-3, the complete variable domain is EAGVTQFPSHSVIEKGQTVTLRCDPISGHDNLYWYRRVMGKEIKFLLHFVKESKQDESGMPNNRFLAERTGGTYSTLKVQPAELEDSGVYFCASSQGTGTRSTDTQYFGPGTRLTVL.

The chain uses TRBV5-4 and TRBJ2-3, with 11 bases lining up with TRBD2. Per germline, CDR1 SGHNT and CDR2 YYREEE (reference sequence). The CDR3 covers 16 residues. The V segment lost 4 bases and the J segment 0 bases; nucleotides outside the gene matches: 4. CDR3 residues: CASSTRTSGSTDTQYF. The CDR3, as DNA: TGTGCCAGCAGCACTCGGACTAGCGGGAGCACAGATACGCAGTATTTT.

The chain joins TRBV12-3 or TRBV12-4 to TRBJ1-2, with 7 bases fitting TRBD1. CDR3 length equals 11 residues. J was trimmed by 11 bases and V by 7 bases; bases with no gene match: 7. This CDR3 reads CASTWDSRYTF. The CDR3 DNA is TGTGCCAGCACCTGGGACAGCCGTTACACCTTC.

This rearrangement joins TRBV6-5 to TRBJ1-2, with TRBD1 matching over 11 bases. Trimming took 5 bases from V and 7 from J; bases not matched to a gene: 3. The CDR3 loop spans 13 amino acids. Germline CDR1 reads MNHEY; CDR2 reads SVGAGI. In DNA, the CDR3 is TGTGCCAGCAGTCTGGACAGGGGGCCTGGCTACACCTTC. Translated: CASSLDRGPGYTF.

The chain couples TRBV28 to TRBJ1-4; no definite D call. CDR1 is MDHEN and CDR2 is SYDVKM in the germline V gene. V lost 1 base, J lost 0 bases, and 9 bases lay in between. This CDR3 spans 16 amino acids. CDR3 in DNA: TGTGCCAGCAGTTTATTTTCCCGTTCAACTAATGAAAAACTGTTTTTT. Its translation: CASSLFSRSTNEKLFF.

V is TRBV7-3 and J is TRBJ2-2, with D possibly TRBD1 on 6 matching bases. The CDR3 sequence is 13 residues long. V was pared by 3 bases and J by 6 bases, with 8 bases between. Germline V gene sequence: CDR1 SGHTA, CDR2 FQGTGA. CDR3 region: CASSFTGSGELFF. The CDR3 nucleotides are TGTGCCAGCAGCTTTACAGGGTCCGGGGAGCTGTTTTTT.

The sample holds a few counts of this clone. The chain recombines TRBV14 with TRBJ2-1; D is unclear. The V gene's germline CDR1 is SGHDN and CDR2 FVKESK. The CDR3 has 14 residues. Trimming left V 1 base short and J 9 bases short, with 13 bases between. DNA of the CDR3: TGTGCCAGCAGCCAAGGGAGAAGGTTCACTGAGCAGTTCTTC. This encodes CASSQGRRFTEQFF.

The sample holds a few counts of this clone. The CDR3 protein is CAWMGGGRNTEAFF. The CDR3, as DNA: TGTGCCTGGATGGGCGGGGGGAGGAACACTGAAGCTTTCTTT. The chain has TRBV30 and TRBJ1-1; D is possibly TRBD1 (5 bases). Trimming removed 4 bases from V and 1 base from J, with 13 bases in between. Germline assignment: CDR1 GTSNPN and CDR2 SVGIG (reference sequence). The CDR3 totals 14 residues.

This clone was counted a few times. At the DNA level, this CDR3 is encoded by other sequences in the same sample as well. The chain links TRBV5-6 to TRBJ2-7; 11 bases are shared with TRBD2. CDR3 size: 15 residues. The trim removed 4 bases at V and 2 bases at J, leaving 5 bases unmatched. Germline CDR1 and CDR2: SGHDT and YYEEEE. CDR3 protein: CASSGLAGGTYEQYF. In DNA, the CDR3 is TGTGCCAGCAGCGGGCTAGCGGGGGGAACCTACGAGCAGTACTTC. Supplemented by reference TRBV5-6 and TRBJ2-7, the full variable domain reads DAGVTQSPTHLIKTRGQQVTLRCSPKSGHDTVSWYQQALGQGPQFIFQYYEEEERQRGNFPDRFSGHQFPNYSSELNVNALLLGDSALYLCASSGLAGGTYEQYFGPGTRLTVT.

In this sample, this clone turned up a few times. CDR3 loop: CASSRLLAYNEQFF. The DNA for the CDR3 is TGTGCCAGCAGTCGCCTCCTAGCTTACAATGAGCAGTTCTTC. The chain carries TRBV25-1 and TRBJ2-1, with a possible D match to TRBD2 (5 bases). The germline CDR1 and CDR2 sequences are MGHDK and SYGVNS. Trimming shortened V by 5 bases and J by 4 bases, and 12 bases separated the two germline ends. There are 14 residues in the CDR3.

The genes are TRBV7-9 and TRBJ2-3; 9 nucleotides line up with TRBD1. Germline CDR1 SEHNR, CDR2 FQNEAQ (reference sequence). This CDR3 spans 17 amino acids. The trim removed 5 bases at V and 3 bases at J, leaving 12 bases unmatched. CDR3 region: CASSHAPGTGTTDTQYF. The DNA for the CDR3 is TGTGCCAGCAGCCATGCCCCCGGGACAGGGACGACAGATACGCAGTATTTT.

The V gene is TRBV15, the J gene TRBJ1-3; D remains ambiguous. The CDR3 runs 14 residues. The ends were cut back, 4 bases at V and 2 bases at J, with 9 bases in the middle. Germline V gene lookup returns CDR1 LNHNV and CDR2 YYDKDF (reference sequence). CDR3 residues: CATSMGSPGNTIYF. CDR3 in DNA: TGTGCCACCAGCATGGGCAGCCCTGGAAACACCATATATTTT.

The chain links TRBV11-2 to TRBJ2-5; 13 bases match TRBD2. The length of the CDR3 is 18 residues. In germline, CDR1 is SGHAT, CDR2 FQNNGV. V shed 6 bases and J 7 bases; nucleotides not matched to a gene: 17. CDR3 in amino acids: CASRPYSGTSGIERTQYF. For the CDR3, the DNA is TGTGCCAGCAGGCCCTACTCCGGGACTAGCGGGATAGAGCGGACCCAGTACTTC.

In its sample, this clone was seen once. The genes are TRBV18 and TRBJ2-3; 11 nucleotides agree with TRBD2. Germline V gene sequence: CDR1 KGHSH, CDR2 LQKENI. The CDR3 spans 16 residues. The trim removed 3 bases at V and 0 bases at J, leaving 2 bases unmatched. The CDR3 loop is CASSPRLAGSTDTQYF. The CDR3 DNA reads as TGTGCCAGCTCACCTCGACTAGCGGGAAGCACAGATACGCAGTATTTT.